A selection of T cell receptor beta chains follows, all from one sample in a study of blood T cell repertoires in COVID-19. Assay used: immunoSEQ multiplex PCR; TCRdb lists only in-frame clones, some missing. The profile shows some 220,000 clones, around 85% of them singletons. The sample was PBMCs or T cells enriched from blood (not recorded which). The receptors stem from a woman aged 35 to 49 with acute COVID-19. The CDR3 runs from the conserved cysteine through the conserved F or W. D genes are given only for firm matches. Clone size is not always given. Where it is, it says once, few, many or a class for expanded clones.

d_gene	v_gene	abundance	j_gene	CDR3nt	CDR3aa
TRBD1	TRBV28	.	TRBJ1-3	TGTGCCAGCAGTGCCGGGACAGGGACTGGAAACACCATATATTTT	CASSAGTGTGNTIYF
.	TRBV4-1	.	TRBJ2-2	TGCGCCAGCAGCCAAGGGACGGGATCCGGGGAGCTGTTTTTT	CASSQGTGSGELFF
.	TRBV5-5	once	TRBJ2-1	TGTGCCAGCAGCTCACCTGGAGGGGTGGGCAATGAGCAGTTCTTC	CASSSPGGVGNEQFF
TRBD2	TRBV4-3	.	TRBJ2-3	TGCGCCAGCAGCCAAGATTCCCAGCGGGGGGGCATCGATACGCAGTATTTT	CASSQDSQRGGIDTQYF
.	TRBV7-6	.	TRBJ2-2	TGTGCCAGCAGCGAGATGACAGGAAACACCGGGGAGCTGTTTTTT	CASSEMTGNTGELFF
TRBD1	TRBV6-2/TRBV6-3	few	TRBJ2-2	TGTGCCAGCAGCCAGGACAGGGGTGGACTGTTTTTT	CASSQDRGGLFF
.	TRBV12-3/TRBV12-4	few	TRBJ1-2	TGTGCCAGCAGGGACCCGGGGGGTGGCTACACCTTC	CASRDPGGGYTF
TRBD1	TRBV6-2/TRBV6-3	.	TRBJ1-1	TGTGCCAGCAGCCCGCAAGGACAGGGGAACACTGAAGCTTTCTTT	CASSPQGQGNTEAFF
.	TRBV24-1	once	TRBJ2-7	TGTGCCACCAGTGCCCCGGGGTACTACGAGCAGTACTTC	CATSAPGYYEQYF
.	TRBV6-1	.	TRBJ2-5	TGTGCCAGCAGTGAAGTCTTCGAGACTCCGCTCGGGACCCAGTACTTC	CASSEVFETPLGTQYF
.	TRBV9	.	TRBJ2-7	TGTGCCAGCAGCGTAGGTCTAACCTACGAGCAGTACTTC	CASSVGLTYEQYF
.	TRBV6-5	.	TRBJ2-7	TGTGCCAGCAGTCTTGGACTCTCCTACGAGCAGTACTTC	CASSLGLSYEQYF
.	TRBV18	.	TRBJ2-5	TGTGCCAGCTCACCAGTTAGCTCCCAAGAGACCCAGTACTTC	CASSPVSSQETQYF
.	TRBV7-6	.	TRBJ1-1	TGTGCCAGCAGCCTAAGGACAGTGAACACTGAAGCTTTCTTT	CASSLRTVNTEAFF
.	TRBV27	.	TRBJ1-2	TGTGCCAGCAGTCCGCGGGAGGGATATGGCTACACCTTC	CASSPREGYGYTF
TRBD1	TRBV2	once	TRBJ2-3	TGTGCCAGCAGAAAAGAGGGACAGGTAGCAGATACGCAGTATTTT	CASRKEGQVADTQYF
.	TRBV7-2	few	TRBJ1-1	TGTGCCAGCAGTCCACAGGGTGGGTATGGCACTGAAGCTTTCTTT	CASSPQGGYGTEAFF
TRBD1	TRBV7-8	.	TRBJ1-6	TGTGCCAGCAGCTGGGGGACAGGGGAGGGTTCACCCCTCCACTTT	CASSWGTGEGSPLHF
TRBD2	TRBV19	.	TRBJ2-5	TGTGCCAGTAGTATATTAGCGGGGGGGCCAGAGACCCAGTACTTC	CASSILAGGPETQYF
TRBD1	TRBV4-1	.	TRBJ1-2	TGCGCCAGCAGCCAAGTGCAAGCAGGGGGTGTCTATGGCTACACCTTC	CASSQVQAGGVYGYTF
.	TRBV11-1	few	TRBJ2-6	TGTGCCAGCAGCTCCCCGGGATTTGGGGCCAACGTCCTGACTTTC	CASSSPGFGANVLTF
.	TRBV27	.	TRBJ2-1	TGTGCCAGCAGTTTCGTTCTAGGAGCGGGTTACTACAATGAGCAGTTCTTC	CASSFVLGAGYYNEQFF
.	TRBV27	.	TRBJ2-7	TGTGCCAGCAGTTTAAGTACACATACCTACGAGCAGTACTTC	CASSLSTHTYEQYF
TRBD1	TRBV5-5	medium-sized	TRBJ1-5	TGTGCCAGCAGCAGGACAGGGGTAAATCAGCCCCAGCATTTT	CASSRTGVNQPQHF
.	TRBV4-3	.	TRBJ2-1	TGCGCCAGCAGCCAACGGAACGGGGGAAGTATACTTGAGCAGTTCTTC	CASSQRNGGSILEQFF
.	TRBV9	.	TRBJ1-1	TGTGCCAGCAGCGTGATCGCAGAGAACACTGAAGCTTTCTTT	CASSVIAENTEAFF
.	TRBV7-9	.	TRBJ1-4	TGTGCCAGCAGCTTAGGACAAGCTAATGAAAAACTGTTTTTT	CASSLGQANEKLFF
TRBD1	TRBV4-2	.	TRBJ1-4	TGTGCCAGCAGGACCAGAAAGCGCCAGGGGGATGAAAAACTGTTTTTT	CASRTRKRQGDEKLFF
TRBD1	TRBV7-8	.	TRBJ1-6	TGTGCCAGCAGCCCCGGGACAGCGGATTCACCCCTCCACTTT	CASSPGTADSPLHF
.	TRBV4-1	.	TRBJ1-4	TGCGCCAGCAGCCAAGGGCATGCGGAGGAAAAACTGTTTTTT	CASSQGHAEEKLFF
.	TRBV6-5	.	TRBJ1-1	TGTGCCAGCAGTCCACGAGCCGTCCGAGAAGCTTTCTTT	CASSPRAVREAFF
.	TRBV19	once	TRBJ2-3	TGTGCCAGTAGTCTCAGCGGCACAGATACGCAGTATTTT	CASSLSGTDTQYF
.	TRBV3-1/TRBV3-2	.	TRBJ1-1	TGTGCCAGCAGCCAAGCCAGGGGGAACACTGAAGCTTTCTTT	CASSQARGNTEAFF
.	TRBV7-9	.	TRBJ1-2	TGTGCCAGCAGCTTAGTTCGTTCCCGTGGCTACACCTTC	CASSLVRSRGYTF
.	TRBV14	.	TRBJ1-5	TGTGCCAGCAGCCAAGATCATTCTCAGCCCCAGCATTTT	CASSQDHSQPQHF
.	TRBV4-1	.	TRBJ1-1	TGCGCCAGCAGCCAAGAAGCGGGGGGAGGCACTTTGAACACTGAAGCTTTCTTT	CASSQEAGGGTLNTEAFF
.	TRBV5-5	.	TRBJ2-2	TGTGCCAGCAGCTTGGGGGGCATGAACACCGGGGAGCTGTTTTTT	CASSLGGMNTGELFF
TRBD2	TRBV7-7	.	TRBJ2-7	TGTGCCAGCAGCTTACGAGCGGGGACCTCCTACGAGCAGTACTTC	CASSLRAGTSYEQYF
.	TRBV28	.	TRBJ1-2	TGTGCCAGCAGTCAGGGAAGGACGGACTATGGCTACACCTTC	CASSQGRTDYGYTF
.	TRBV29-1	.	TRBJ1-2	TGCAGCGCAGCAAGTGGACTGGACTATGGCTACACCTTC	CSAASGLDYGYTF
.	TRBV6-2/TRBV6-3	.	TRBJ1-6	TGTGCCAGCAGTCCCAGGGGCCAGAATTCACCCCTCCACTTT	CASSPRGQNSPLHF
.	TRBV19	.	TRBJ2-6	TGTGCCAGTAGTCTCGGACAGACTGGGGCCAACGTCCTGACTTTC	CASSLGQTGANVLTF
.	TRBV4-3	.	TRBJ1-5	TGCGCCAGCAGCCAAGATTTTAGGCCGGGACAGCCCCAGCATTTT	CASSQDFRPGQPQHF
.	TRBV15	.	TRBJ1-5	TGTGCCACCAGCAGAGTGGGAGGAGCCCAGCATTTT	CATSRVGGAQHF
.	TRBV7-3	.	TRBJ2-1	TGTGCCAGCTCCAGCGGAAACTACAATGAGCAGTTCTTC	CASSSGNYNEQFF
TRBD2	TRBV10-3	.	TRBJ2-1	TGTGCAATCCGAGGGACTAGCGGGATAATGAATGAGCAGTTCTTC	CAIRGTSGIMNEQFF